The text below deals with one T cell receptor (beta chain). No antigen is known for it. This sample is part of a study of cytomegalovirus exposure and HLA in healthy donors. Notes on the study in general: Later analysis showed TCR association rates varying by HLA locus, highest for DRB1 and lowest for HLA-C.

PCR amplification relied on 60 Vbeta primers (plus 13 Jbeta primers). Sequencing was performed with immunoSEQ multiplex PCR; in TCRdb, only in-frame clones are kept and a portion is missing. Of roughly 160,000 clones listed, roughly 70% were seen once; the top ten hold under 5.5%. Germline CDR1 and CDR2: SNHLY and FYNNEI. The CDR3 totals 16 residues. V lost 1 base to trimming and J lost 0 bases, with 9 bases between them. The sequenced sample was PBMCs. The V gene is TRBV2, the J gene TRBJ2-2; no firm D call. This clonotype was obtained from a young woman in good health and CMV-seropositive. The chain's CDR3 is CASSEVGLANTGELFF. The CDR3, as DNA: TGTGCCAGCAGTGAAGTGGGCCTGGCGAACACCGGGGAGCTGTTTTTT. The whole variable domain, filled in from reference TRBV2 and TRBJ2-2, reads EPEVTQTPSHQVTQMGQEVILRCVPISNHLYFYWYRQILGQKVEFLVSFYNNEISEKSEIFDDQFSVERPDGSNFTLKIRSTKLEDSAMYFCASSEVGLANTGELFFGEGSRLTVL.